This is a list of T cell receptor beta chains from one sample in a study of early T cells in non-severe SARS-CoV-2 infection. MiXCR, applied by TCRdb to the 5' RACE reads, yields one record per CDR3 protein. The sample has about 69,000 distinct CDR3 sequences, roughly 10% seen once. The sequencing input was whole blood. Receptor source: an adult who was a healthcare worker with PCR-confirmed SARS-CoV-2 infection or an uninfected control (not recorded which). The CDR3 runs from the conserved cysteine through the conserved F or W. D genes are given only for firm matches. For some rows the clone size is stated as once, few or many, or as a class when expanded; others skip it.

d_call clone_size j_call v_call cdr3_aa cdr3_nt
- many TRBJ1-3 TRBV3-1 CASSQVLGKGNTIYF TGTGCCAGCAGCCAAGTCTTGGGGAAAGGAAACACCATATATTTT
- many TRBJ1-2 TRBV10-3 CAISEGQTNYGYTF TGTGCCATCAGTGAGGGACAGACTAACTATGGCTACACCTTC
TRBD1 few TRBJ2-7 TRBV11-2 CASSSWTGERAYEQYF TGTGCCAGCAGCTCATGGACAGGGGAACGGGCCTACGAGCAGTACTTC
TRBD1 few TRBJ1-5 TRBV18 CASSQGQDQPQHF TGTGCCAGCTCACAGGGACAGGATCAGCCCCAGCATTTT
- many TRBJ2-3 TRBV10-3 CAIGLGDTQYF TGTGCCATCGGTCTTGGAGATACGCAGTATTTT
- few TRBJ2-7 TRBV18 CASSPRIVPYEQYF TGTGCCAGCTCACCCAGGATCGTCCCCTACGAGCAGTACTTC
- - TRBJ2-3 TRBV7-9 CASSFEGDTQYF TGTGCCAGCAGCTTTGAGGGGGATACGCAGTATTTT
- - TRBJ2-1 TRBV20-1 CSVRVLGTDLNEQFF TGCAGTGTTAGGGTCTTAGGGACGGACCTCAATGAGCAGTTCTTC
TRBD2 - TRBJ2-1 TRBV5-1 CASSLAPSGGAGEQFF TGCGCCAGCAGCTTGGCTCCTAGCGGGGGGGCCGGTGAGCAGTTCTTC
- few TRBJ1-2 TRBV29-1 CSVENLARGNYGYTF TGCAGCGTTGAAAATTTGGCGCGGGGCAACTATGGCTACACCTTC
- few TRBJ1-4 TRBV5-6 CASSLGNQKLFF TGTGCCAGCAGCTTGGGTAATCAAAAACTGTTTTTT
- - TRBJ2-5 TRBV4-2 CASSQERALRETQYF TGTGCCAGCAGCCAAGAGAGGGCCCTTAGGGAGACCCAGTACTTC
TRBD1 many TRBJ2-5 TRBV12-3/TRBV12-4 CASSIGTEYQETQYF TGTGCCAGCAGTATTGGGACAGAGTACCAAGAGACCCAGTACTTC
TRBD2 medium-sized TRBJ2-3 TRBV5-4 CASSLERGLADTQYF TGTGCCAGCAGCTTGGAAAGGGGACTAGCAGATACGCAGTATTTT
- few TRBJ2-3 TRBV13 CASSLVITDTQYF TGTGCCAGCAGCTTAGTGATAACAGATACGCAGTATTTT
- - TRBJ2-3 TRBV21-1 CASSKNRANPDTQYF TGTGCCAGCAGCAAAAACAGGGCGAACCCAGATACGCAGTATTTT
- few TRBJ2-7 TRBV18 CASSPTQGPYEQYF TGTGCCAGCTCACCGACTCAGGGGCCCTACGAGCAGTACTTC
TRBD2 - TRBJ2-5 TRBV10-2 CASTSGLAALETQYF TGCGCCAGCACCTCGGGACTAGCGGCCCTGGAGACCCAGTACTTC
- few TRBJ1-1 TRBV29-1 CSAPVPSRGTEAFF TGCAGCGCCCCAGTCCCTAGTCGGGGCACTGAAGCTTTCTTT
- - TRBJ2-3 TRBV10-3 CAISALAGSTDTQYF TGTGCCATCAGTGCCCTCGCGGGGAGCACAGATACGCAGTATTTT
TRBD2 few TRBJ2-2 TRBV20-1 CSVLREGYTGELFF TGCAGTGTACTACGGGAGGGATACACCGGGGAGCTGTTTTTT
- - TRBJ2-7 TRBV9 CASSEQDRGEQYF TGTGCCAGCAGCGAGCAAGACCGGGGCGAGCAGTACTTC
- - TRBJ2-1 TRBV7-6 CASTEDGLSSYNEQFF TGTGCCAGCACAGAAGACGGACTTAGCTCCTACAATGAGCAGTTCTTC
- - TRBJ2-3 TRBV5-4 CASSLEAASTDTQYF TGTGCCAGCAGCTTGGAGGCTGCCAGCACAGATACGCAGTATTTT
TRBD1 - TRBJ1-2 TRBV2 CASNRGSDGYTF TGTGCCAGCAACAGGGGGTCGGATGGCTACACCTTC
- many TRBJ2-2 TRBV6-1 CASSLPSGGTGELFF TGTGCCAGCAGCCTCCCGAGCGGAGGGACCGGGGAGCTGTTTTTT
TRBD2 many TRBJ2-1 TRBV6-2/TRBV6-3 CATSGLFYNEQFF TGTGCCACCTCGGGACTATTCTACAATGAGCAGTTCTTC
- - TRBJ2-7 TRBV4-2 CASSQSLARTSYEQYF TGTGCCAGCAGCCAATCACTAGCTCGCACTTCCTACGAGCAGTACTTC
- few TRBJ1-4 TRBV10-1 CASSENTGFGEKLFF TGCGCCAGCAGTGAGAACACAGGTTTCGGGGAAAAACTGTTTTTT
- few TRBJ1-6 TRBV5-1 CASSLKGNSPLHF TGCGCCAGCAGCTTGAAGGGGAATTCACCCCTCCACTTT
- many TRBJ2-1 TRBV11-3 CASSKTGVYNEQFF TGTGCCAGCAGCAAAACCGGGGTGTACAATGAGCAGTTCTTC
- - TRBJ1-2 TRBV20-1 CSASVDRDYGYTF TGCAGTGCTAGTGTAGACAGAGACTATGGCTACACCTTC
TRBD1 few TRBJ1-6 TRBV2 CASSYLGQGESPLHF TGTGCCAGCAGCTACTTAGGACAGGGTGAATCACCCCTCCACTTT
- many TRBJ1-4 TRBV7-9 CASSPGRGADEKLFF TGTGCCAGCAGCCCTGGCCGGGGGGCCGACGAAAAACTGTTTTTT
TRBD1 many TRBJ2-7 TRBV7-2 CASSRQGVSEQYF TGTGCCAGCAGCCGACAGGGAGTTAGCGAGCAGTACTTC
- - TRBJ1-1 TRBV20-1 CSARDGGLTVTSEAFF TGCAGTGCTAGAGATGGGGGCTTAACAGTTACCAGTGAAGCTTTCTTT
- - TRBJ1-2 TRBV30 CAGSVRSGAYGYTF TGTGCCGGGAGTGTACGGTCAGGGGCCTATGGCTACACCTTC
TRBD2 few TRBJ2-7 TRBV3-1 CASSPPGLAGLHEQYF TGTGCCAGCAGCCCACCGGGACTAGCGGGGCTACACGAGCAGTACTTC